This T cell receptor (beta chain) was sequenced in a study of blood T cell repertoires in COVID-19. Study context: The cDNA or gDNA used as material had been derived from T cells, B-cell-depleted T cells, or PBMCs.

Per germline, CDR1 SEHNR and CDR2 FQNEAQ (reference sequence). CDR3 length: 15 residues. V dropped 5 bases and J dropped 4; count of bases not matched to a gene: 9. In the authors' workflow: Estimation of nucleated cell counts relied on the amplification of reference gene primers. Repertoires were generated with immunoSEQ multiplex PCR, while TCRdb's copy carries only in-frame clones and drops some. D and trimming come from the DNA, and the V and J calls and clone size come from that table. This sample carries about 50,000 clones, around 90% of them seen once, and the ten largest clones take over 7.5%.

The specimen was peripheral blood. This TCR was recovered from a man aged 50-59 years with active COVID-19. V is TRBV7-9 and J is TRBJ2-5; TRBD1 matches at 8 bases. The CDR3 loop reads CASSPTTGEGETQYF. The CDR3 bases are TGTGCCAGCAGCCCAACGACAGGGGAAGGAGAGACCCAGTACTTC.